This TCR beta chain was captured in a study of blood T cells in healthy people across ages. This CDR3 is 14 amino acids long. The germline V gene encodes CDR1 MNHEY and CDR2 SMNVEV (reference sequence). Trimming pared 3 bases from V and 5 bases from J, leaving 12 bases between. On this clonotype: Its antigen is undetermined.

A second 7 to 11 cycle PCR used barcoded and J-beta primers. All cDNA molecules were each tagged by a template-switch adaptor with 12 random nucleotides. One entry per CDR3 protein, called by TCRdb with MiXCR from the 5' RACE reads. The data contain 950,000 to 1,200,000 distinct CDR3 sequences, roughly two fifths of them seen just once; the ten biggest clones take up around 13%. Study-wide points: Long-lived donors exceeded aged donors in naive CD4+ cells and diversity. It was not possible, with unsorted PBMCs, to conclusively compare naive and antigen-experienced cells.

V and J are TRBV27 and TRBJ2-3, with D hard to call. Specimen: blood. The source of this sequence is a man between 18 and 29 years old in good health. In DNA form, the CDR3 reads TGTGCCAGCAGTTTGTTCACCCGCGTAGATACGCAGTATTTT. Protein sequence: CASSLFTRVDTQYF.